The T cell receptor (beta chain) described here comes from a study of cytomegalovirus exposure and HLA in healthy donors. V lost 5 bases to trimming and J lost 13 bases; unmatched junction nucleotides: 13. The CDR3 consists of 16 residues. Germline CDR1 and CDR2: SQVTM and ANQGSEA. Amplification used 60 Vbeta primers and 13 Jbeta primers. TCRdb keeps only in-frame clones here, not all; method: immunoSEQ multiplex PCR. Of 150,000 or so clones listed, roughly 72% are singletons. This clone was counted a few times. The sequenced material came from PBMCs. The chain has TRBV29-1 and TRBJ2-2; 16 bases are shared with TRBD2. The TCR comes from a woman aged 40 to 50 in good health and CMV-seronegative. The CDR3 loop is CSVILGTSGRATRLFF. In nucleotides, the CDR3 is TGCAGCGTTATCTTGGGGACTAGCGGGAGGGCCACCAGGCTGTTTTTT.